The present T cell receptor (beta chain) was sequenced within a study of blood T cells in healthy people across ages. Study observations and caveats: Roughly linear age-related decline in beta diversity appeared, significant by age around 40.

Trimming took off 5 bases at V and 0 bases at J, with 17 bases between the two ends. Germline loops: CDR1 DFQATT, CDR2 SNEGSKA (reference sequence). This CDR3 region has 15 residues. A remark on this clonotype: Its antigen remains unknown.

Total RNA amounts of at least 5 micrograms were extracted per sample. PCR was performed a second time for about 7 to 11 cycles using a sample-barcoded 5' primer and a J-beta primer mix. TCRdb fed the 5' RACE reads into MiXCR, producing one record per CDR3 protein. The sample records about 1,600,000 distinct CDR3 sequences, around two fifths being singletons. The TCR comes from a woman younger than 30 in good health. The chain has TRBV20-1 and TRBJ2-7; D assignment may be TRBD1 or TRBD2 (5 bases each). The specimen sequenced was blood. The CDR3 DNA is TGCAGTGCTCCAAGCGTTGAGGGACCCTCCTACGAGCAGTACTTC. This gives the protein CSAPSVEGPSYEQYF.